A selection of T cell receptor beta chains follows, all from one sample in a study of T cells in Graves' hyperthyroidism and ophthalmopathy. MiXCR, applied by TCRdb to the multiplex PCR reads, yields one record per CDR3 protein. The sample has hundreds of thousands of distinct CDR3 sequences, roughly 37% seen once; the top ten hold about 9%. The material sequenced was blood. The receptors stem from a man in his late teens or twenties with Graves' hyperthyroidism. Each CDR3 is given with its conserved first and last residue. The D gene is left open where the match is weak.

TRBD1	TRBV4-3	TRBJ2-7	CASSHAGTGTYEQYF
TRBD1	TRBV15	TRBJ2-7	CATSFGQDPYEQYF
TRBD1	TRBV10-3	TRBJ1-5	CATAGQGVQPQHF
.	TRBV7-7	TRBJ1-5	CASSLITGTSESNQPQHF
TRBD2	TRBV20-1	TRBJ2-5	CSARTASGGDQETQYF
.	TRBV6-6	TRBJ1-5	CASSYETSLNQPQHF
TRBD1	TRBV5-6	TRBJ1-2	CASSLEGPGTGGYGYTF
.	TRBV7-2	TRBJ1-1	CASSLEPGWAEAFF
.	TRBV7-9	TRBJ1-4	CASTKFGGDGEKLFF
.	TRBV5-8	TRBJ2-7	CASSPGTGEDEQYF
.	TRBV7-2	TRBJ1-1	CASSPTGIEAFF
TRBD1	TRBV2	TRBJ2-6	CASSEDRDNVPTF
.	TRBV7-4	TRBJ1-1	CASSSPQGFTEAFF
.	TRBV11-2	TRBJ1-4	CASSPEYSEKLFF
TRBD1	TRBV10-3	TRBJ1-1	CAISEGKGQPNTEAFF
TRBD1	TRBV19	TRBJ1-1	CASTVGQGAGTEAFF
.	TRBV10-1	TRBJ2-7	CADLRGSLPYEQYF
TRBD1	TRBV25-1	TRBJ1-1	CASKSGGWGTEAFF
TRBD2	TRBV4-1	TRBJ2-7	CASSHGTSANYEQYF
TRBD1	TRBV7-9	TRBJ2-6	CASSPNTGARTSGANVLTF
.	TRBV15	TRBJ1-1	CATSSSGDTEAFF
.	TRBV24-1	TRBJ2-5	CATSDFDRYQETQYF
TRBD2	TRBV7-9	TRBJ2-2	CASSFEREGQGELFF
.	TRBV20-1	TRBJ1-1	CSAEGRTNTEAFF
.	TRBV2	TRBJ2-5	CASRPTMGTQYF
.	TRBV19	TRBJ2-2	CASSSSRNGELFF
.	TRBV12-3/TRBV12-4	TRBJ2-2	CASSLRTEHTGELFF
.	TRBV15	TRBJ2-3	CATSRTDTQYF
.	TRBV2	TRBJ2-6	CASALGGTGANVLTF
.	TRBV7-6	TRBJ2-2	CASSPNPRAAGELFF
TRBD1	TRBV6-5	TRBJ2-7	CASSSADRNEQYF
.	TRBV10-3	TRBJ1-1	CAIRGVLWNTEAFF